Listed here are 25 T cell receptor beta chains from one sample, sequenced in a study of blood T cells in healthy people across ages. With a J-beta primer mix and a sample-barcoded 5' primer, a second PCR ran roughly 6 to 11 cycles. MiXCR, run by TCRdb on the 5' RACE reads, gives a single entry per CDR3 protein. The sample yields about 580,000 distinct CDR3 sequences, around 48% seen once. Sample: blood. The receptors originated from a man of 80 years or more in good health.

Regarding this clonotype: This may stem from a read error, because a much larger clone lies one nucleotide away. The J gene is TRBJ2-5, the V gene TRBV5-1; 8 bases match TRBD1. V lost 6 bases, J lost 11 bases, and 18 bases stayed unmatched. The germline V gene has CDR1 SGHRS and CDR2 YFSETQ. This CDR3 is built from 15 residues. CDR3 amino acids: CASTGQGRMGNEQYF. The CDR3 DNA reads as TGCGCCAGCACAGGACAGGGCCGCATGGGCAATGAGCAGTACTTC.

The CDR3 DNA is TGTGCTAGTGGTTTAATTCTTGGGCGCATAAGCTCCTACAATGAGCAGTTCTTC. It translates to CASGLILGRISSYNEQFF. This chain uses TRBV12-5 with TRBJ2-1; D call uncertain. CDR3 size: 18 residues. Germline loops: CDR1 LGHNT, CDR2 FRNRAP. The V gene lost 3 bases and the J gene lost 0 bases, with 18 bases spanning the gap.

The rearrangement joins TRBV24-1 to TRBJ2-1, with D uncertain. The V gene lost 6 bases and the J gene lost 10 bases, with 12 bases spanning the gap. CDR3 length equals 12 residues. Germline CDR1 KGHDR, CDR2 SFDVKD. CDR3 bases: TGTGCCACCAGTTCGCCCTTGGGGGAGCAGTTCTTC. As protein: CATSSPLGEQFF.

In regard to this clonotype: An end of the junction differs from the germline gene, which may be a read error. The genes are TRBV6-5 and TRBJ2-1; 10 nucleotides match TRBD2. This CDR3 region has 15 residues. Germline V gene data show CDR1 as MNHEY and CDR2 as SVGAGI. CDR3 DNA: TGTGCCAGCAGGACGGGACTAGCGATATTCAATGAGCTGTTCTTC. This sequence encodes CASRTGLAIFNELFF.

This clonotype was recorded a few times. The chain employs TRBV10-3 and TRBJ2-3; tentatively, D is TRBD2 (7 bases). CDR3 length equals 15 residues. Germline CDR1 and CDR2: ENHRY and SYGVKD. Deletions cut 6 bases from V and 4 bases from J, with 17 bases between. The CDR3 loop is CAIRPFRGGSDTQYF. The CDR3 coding sequence is TGTGCCATCAGACCCTTTAGGGGGGGATCAGATACGCAGTATTTT.

The DNA of the CDR3 is TGTGCCAGCAGAAGAGGGGGTAGCGGGAGAAGAACCTACAATGAGCAGTTCTTC. Protein product: CASRRGGSGRRTYNEQFF. The chain uses TRBV7-9 and TRBJ2-1; the match to TRBD2 covers 9 bases. CDR3 length: 18 amino acids. The trim removed 6 bases at V and 2 bases at J, leaving 14 bases unmatched. Germline values: CDR1 SEHNR, CDR2 FQNEAQ (reference sequence).

The rearrangement uses TRBV5-1 and TRBJ1-1; D is possibly TRBD1 (5 bases). The CDR3 extends over 15 amino acids. CDR1 and CDR2 (germline): SGHRS, YFSETQ. V was cut by 4 bases and J by 6 bases, with 19 bases left in between. The DNA for the CDR3 is TGCGCCAGCAGCGACTCGCGGGGGTTGGTCGCTGAAGCTTTCTTT. This translates into CASSDSRGLVAEAFF.

V is TRBV7-9 and J is TRBJ1-1; D not certain. The V end lost 5 bases, the J end lost 4 bases, and 14 bases lay between the germline ends. The CDR3 is 14 residues long. The germline V gene has CDR1 SEHNR and CDR2 FQNEAQ (reference sequence). The CDR3 sequence: CASSRLHSPTEAFF. CDR3 nucleotides: TGTGCCAGCAGCAGACTGCATAGTCCCACTGAAGCTTTCTTT.

The CDR3 DNA sequence: TGCAGTGCTGGGTCAACTAGCGGCAGCACAGATACGCAGTATTTT. Residues: CSAGSTSGSTDTQYF. V gene TRBV20-1 combines with J gene TRBJ2-3, with 8 bases fitting TRBD2. CDR1 is DFQATT, CDR2 SNEGSKA, per germline (reference sequence). V was clipped by 5 bases and J by 0 bases; unmatched bases: 7. This CDR3 is built from 15 residues.

V is TRBV10-3 and J is TRBJ1-4, with no clear D. V lost 2 bases to trimming and J lost 5 bases, with 6 bases between them. CDR1 ENHRY and CDR2 SYGVKD come from the germline V gene. This CDR3 has 13 residues. The CDR3: CAISEDRNEKLFF. The CDR3 nucleotides read TGTGCCATCAGTGAGGACCGGAATGAAAAACTGTTTTTT.

This chain links TRBV20-1 with TRBJ2-5, with 8 bases fitting TRBD1. The J call is in doubt because the DNA end fits TRBJ2-1 better. The CDR3 is 13 amino acids. CDR1 and CDR2 (germline): DFQATT, SNEGSKA (reference sequence). The chain's CDR3 is CSATNRGEETQFF. As DNA, the CDR3 is TGCAGTGCTACCAACAGGGGGGAAGAGACCCAGTTCTTC.

The sample holds a few counts of this clonotype. In nucleotides, the CDR3 is TGCAGCGTTCCCGGACAGGGCCGCTACGAGCAGTACTTC. Amino acids: CSVPGQGRYEQYF. The J gene is TRBJ2-7, the V gene TRBV29-1; TRBD1 matches at 8 bases. Germline loops: CDR1 SQVTM, CDR2 ANQGSEA. There are 13 residues in the CDR3. Unmatched junction bases numbered 6, after V lost 5 bases and J lost 3 bases.

The V gene is TRBV29-1, the J gene TRBJ1-4; no clear D. Trimming took 0 bases from V and 6 from J, leaving 11 bases between them. The CDR3 consists of 14 residues. Germline lookup yields CDR1 SQVTM and CDR2 ANQGSEA. Written as DNA, the CDR3 is TGCAGCGTTGAAGAGGAAGGGAGAGATGAAAAACTGTTTTTT. Translation gives CSVEEEGRDEKLFF. Together with reference TRBV29-1 and TRBJ1-4, the CDR3 gives the full variable domain: SAVISQKPSRDICQRGTSLTIQCQVDSQVTMMFWYRQQPGQSLTLIATANQGSEATYESGFVIDKFPISRPNLTFSTLTVSNMSPEDSSIYLCSVEEEGRDEKLFFGSGTQLSVL.

This chain links TRBV29-1 with TRBJ1-4, with 10 nucleotides matching TRBD1. Germline CDR1 and CDR2: SQVTM and ANQGSEA. The J segment lost 2 bases and the V segment lost 7 bases, leaving 10 bases of the junction unmatched. This CDR3 region has 16 residues. The CDR3 is CSASDRGRLTNEKLFF. The CDR3 region has the DNA TGCAGCGCCTCGGACAGGGGGAGATTGACTAATGAAAAACTGTTTTTT.

This clonotype was counted only a few times. This chain links TRBV7-2 with TRBJ2-1, with 14 bases fitting TRBD2. The CDR3 is 15 amino acids. Germline V gene sequence: CDR1 SGHTA, CDR2 FQGNSA. The ends lost 8 bases at V and 4 bases at J; junction bases unmatched: 4. CDR3 coding DNA: TGTGCCAGCTTGCGACTAGCGGGGGGGTACAATGAGCAGTTCTTC. Translating gives CASLRLAGGYNEQFF.

This clonotype was counted between two and nine times. This rearrangement joins TRBV11-3 to TRBJ2-1; no definite D call. The V gene's germline CDR1 is SGHNT and CDR2 YENEEA. The CDR3 sequence is 14 residues long. V gave up 1 base and J gave up 4 bases, with 8 bases separating them. CDR3 loop: CASSLGPKYNEQFF. The CDR3 DNA reads TGTGCCAGCAGCTTAGGACCCAAGTACAATGAGCAGTTCTTC.

This rearrangement joins TRBV20-1 to TRBJ2-1; TRBD2 agrees at 10 bases. The CDR3 is 15 amino acids. Per the germline V gene, CDR1 is DFQATT and CDR2 is SNEGSKA (reference sequence). V dropped 3 bases and J dropped 8; count of bases not matched to a gene: 10. The CDR3 is CSASIVSSGSYEQFF. The CDR3 bases are TGCAGTGCTAGTATAGTGTCTAGCGGGAGCTATGAGCAGTTCTTC.

The V call is TRBV29-1, the J call TRBJ2-3; no definite D call. The CDR3 covers 13 residues. From germline, CDR1 is SQVTM and CDR2 ANQGSEA. V gave up 5 bases and J gave up 1 base, with 10 bases separating them. The CDR3 loop is CSVTRFGTDTQYF. DNA for the CDR3: TGCAGCGTTACCAGGTTCGGCACAGATACGCAGTATTTT.

The J gene is TRBJ2-1, the V gene TRBV2; 7 nucleotides align to TRBD1. Germline V CDR1 and CDR2: SNHLY, FYNNEI. This CDR3 has 14 amino acids. Trimming cost V 8 bases and J 4 bases; bases outside gene matches: 8. The CDR3 spells CASGKTGNYNEQFF. The CDR3 region has the DNA TGTGCCAGCGGAAAGACAGGGAATTACAATGAGCAGTTCTTC.

This clonotype has just a few counts. This chain's CDR3 is CASSVLSGGYNEQFF. As DNA, the CDR3 is TGTGCCAGCAGCGTCCTTAGCGGGGGTTACAATGAGCAGTTCTTC. The chain combines TRBV9 with TRBJ2-1, with 9 positions matching TRBD2. The germline gives CDR1 SGDLS, CDR2 YYNGEE. V trimming: 2 bases; J trimming: 4 bases; junction bases outside the gene matches: 4. The CDR3 has 15 amino acids.

The chain uses TRBV2 and TRBJ1-1, with 7 positions matching TRBD1. V was clipped by 7 bases and J by 5 bases; unmatched bases: 10. CDR1 and CDR2 from the germline V gene are SNHLY and FYNNEI. The CDR3 loop spans 14 amino acids. In DNA, the CDR3 is TGTGCCAGCACCGAAGGGGGCCTGGGGACTGAAGCTTTCTTT. As protein: CASTEGGLGTEAFF.

V usage is TRBV28 and J usage is TRBJ2-5; 11 nucleotides match TRBD2. The CDR3 runs 14 residues. J was trimmed by 1 base and V by 6 bases; bases with no gene match: 1. The germline gives CDR1 MDHEN, CDR2 SYDVKM. The CDR3 DNA reads as TGTGCCAGCAGGCTAGCGGGAGGCCAAGAGACCCAGTACTTC. Translation gives CASRLAGGQETQYF.

This chain joins TRBV12-3 or TRBV12-4 and TRBJ2-7, with TRBD1 as a possible D gene (6 bases). The CDR3 contains 14 residues. Trimming left V 0 bases short and J 5 bases short, with 11 bases between. The CDR3 DNA reads TGTGCCAGCAGTTTAGCGTTGACAGGAAACGAGCAGTACTTC. Its protein is CASSLALTGNEQYF.

V usage is TRBV10-3 and J usage is TRBJ1-5; unclear D gene. CDR3 length: 13 residues. CDR1 and CDR2 from the germline V gene are ENHRY and SYGVKD. Trimming pared 3 bases from V and 6 bases from J, leaving 9 bases between. CDR3 sequence (DNA): TGTGCCATCAGTGAAAGTCTGGGTCAGCCCCAGCATTTT. This codes for CAISESLGQPQHF.

A few counts support this clonotype. The genes are TRBV7-2 and TRBJ2-7; the D call may be TRBD1 or TRBD2 (5 bases each). Germline loops: CDR1 SGHTA, CDR2 FQGNSA. Trimming took off 6 bases at V and 4 bases at J, with 16 bases between the two ends. The CDR3 consists of 14 residues. CDR3 sequence reads: CASRTRDGGYEQYF. In nucleotides, the CDR3 is TGTGCCAGCAGAACTCGGGACGGAGGTTACGAGCAGTACTTC.